Listed below are T cell receptor beta chains from one sample, sequenced in a study of response to subunit inactivated influenza vaccine. TCRdb reprocessed the RT-PCR reads with MiXCR, giving one entry per CDR3 protein. Among roughly 700,000 distinct CDR3 sequences listed, about 14% were seen once. Here the sequenced sample was PBMCs from blood, taken around 14 days before vaccination. The receptors derive from a man aged 50 to 60 who received an inactivated influenza vaccine. The CDR3 runs from the conserved cysteine through the conserved F or W. A D gene is named only where the DNA matches it firmly. Only some rows state a clone size, as once, few, many or a class for expanded clones.

v_gene: TRBV28; d_gene: .; abundance: few; j_gene: TRBJ2-7; CDR3nt: TGTGCCAGCAGACCCCGTTGGGTCCACGAGCAGTACTTC; CDR3aa: CASRPRWVHEQYF
v_gene: TRBV11-3; d_gene: .; abundance: few; j_gene: TRBJ2-7; CDR3nt: TGTGCCAGCAGCTTAGTCGGTCGAATTGACGAGCAGTACTTC; CDR3aa: CASSLVGRIDEQYF
v_gene: TRBV3-1; d_gene: .; abundance: .; j_gene: TRBJ2-7; CDR3nt: TGTGCCAGCAGCCGTTTGACAGGCCGCTCCTACGAGCAGTACTTC; CDR3aa: CASSRLTGRSYEQYF
v_gene: TRBV10-3; d_gene: .; abundance: many; j_gene: TRBJ1-1; CDR3nt: TGTGCCACGAGGCAGGGGTTTCGCAGGCCTGAAGCTTTCTTT; CDR3aa: CATRQGFRRPEAFF
v_gene: TRBV29-1; d_gene: .; abundance: .; j_gene: TRBJ2-2; CDR3nt: TGCAGCGCCACTTCCGGGGTCAGGGGAAGCGCCGGGGAGCTGTTTTTT; CDR3aa: CSATSGVRGSAGELFF
v_gene: TRBV6-1; d_gene: .; abundance: few; j_gene: TRBJ1-2; CDR3nt: TGTGCCAGCAGTGAAGTGGCCAGGATGAACTATGGCTACACCTTC; CDR3aa: CASSEVARMNYGYTF
v_gene: TRBV20-1; d_gene: TRBD2; abundance: .; j_gene: TRBJ2-1; CDR3nt: TGCAGTGCTAGGCCCTCAATTGCGGGAGGGTCCTACAATGAGCAGTTCTTC; CDR3aa: CSARPSIAGGSYNEQFF
v_gene: TRBV6-1; d_gene: .; abundance: few; j_gene: TRBJ2-1; CDR3nt: TGTGCCAGCAGTCAGCCGGCGAGCGGCTACAATGAGCAGTTCTTC; CDR3aa: CASSQPASGYNEQFF
v_gene: TRBV29-1; d_gene: .; abundance: .; j_gene: TRBJ2-5; CDR3nt: TGCAGCGGAGGACGCGCTCAAGAGACCCAGTACTTC; CDR3aa: CSGGRAQETQYF
v_gene: TRBV14; d_gene: TRBD2; abundance: few; j_gene: TRBJ2-2; CDR3nt: TGTGCCAGCAGCCAACGGTTGGTTAACCAGCTAGTAAGGCGGGAGGAGAACACCGGGGAGCTGTTTTTT; CDR3aa: CASSQRLVNQLVRREENTGELFF
v_gene: TRBV25-1; d_gene: TRBD1; abundance: few; j_gene: TRBJ2-2; CDR3nt: TGTGCCAGCAGTGAATGGACAGGGGAAAACACCGGGGAGCTGTTTTTT; CDR3aa: CASSEWTGENTGELFF
v_gene: TRBV7-9; d_gene: .; abundance: few; j_gene: TRBJ2-5; CDR3nt: TGTGCCAGCAGACAGGGCAGCCAAGAGACCCAGTACTTC; CDR3aa: CASRQGSQETQYF
v_gene: TRBV6-1; d_gene: .; abundance: few; j_gene: TRBJ2-1; CDR3nt: TGTGCCAGCAAGAAACTCGGCAGCTCCTACAATGAGCAGTTCTTC; CDR3aa: CASKKLGSSYNEQFF
v_gene: TRBV7-2; d_gene: TRBD2; abundance: .; j_gene: TRBJ2-1; CDR3nt: TGTGCCAGCAGCTTAGAGGCTAGCGGGAGATTGGGCGAGCAGTTCTTC; CDR3aa: CASSLEASGRLGEQFF
v_gene: TRBV5-4; d_gene: TRBD2; abundance: .; j_gene: TRBJ2-1; CDR3nt: TGTGCCAGCAGCTTGGGACCGGGACTAGCGGGAGGGCCTGACTACAATGAGCAGTTCTTC; CDR3aa: CASSLGPGLAGGPDYNEQFF